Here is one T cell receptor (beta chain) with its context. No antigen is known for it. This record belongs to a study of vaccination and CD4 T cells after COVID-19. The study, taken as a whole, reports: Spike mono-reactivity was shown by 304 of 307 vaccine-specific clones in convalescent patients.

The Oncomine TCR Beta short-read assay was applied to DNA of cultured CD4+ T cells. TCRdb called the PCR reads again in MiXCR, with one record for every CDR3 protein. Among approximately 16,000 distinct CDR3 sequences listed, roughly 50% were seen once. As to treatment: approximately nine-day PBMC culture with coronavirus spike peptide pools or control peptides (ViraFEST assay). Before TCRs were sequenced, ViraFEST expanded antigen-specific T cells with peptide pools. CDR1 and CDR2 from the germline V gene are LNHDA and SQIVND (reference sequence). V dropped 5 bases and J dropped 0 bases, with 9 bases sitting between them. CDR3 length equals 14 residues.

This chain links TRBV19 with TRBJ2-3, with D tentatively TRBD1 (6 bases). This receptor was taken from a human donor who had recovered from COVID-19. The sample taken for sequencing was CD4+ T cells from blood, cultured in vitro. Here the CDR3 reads CASSSGQSTDTQYF. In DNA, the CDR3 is TGTGCCAGTAGTTCAGGACAGAGCACAGATACGCAGTATTTT.